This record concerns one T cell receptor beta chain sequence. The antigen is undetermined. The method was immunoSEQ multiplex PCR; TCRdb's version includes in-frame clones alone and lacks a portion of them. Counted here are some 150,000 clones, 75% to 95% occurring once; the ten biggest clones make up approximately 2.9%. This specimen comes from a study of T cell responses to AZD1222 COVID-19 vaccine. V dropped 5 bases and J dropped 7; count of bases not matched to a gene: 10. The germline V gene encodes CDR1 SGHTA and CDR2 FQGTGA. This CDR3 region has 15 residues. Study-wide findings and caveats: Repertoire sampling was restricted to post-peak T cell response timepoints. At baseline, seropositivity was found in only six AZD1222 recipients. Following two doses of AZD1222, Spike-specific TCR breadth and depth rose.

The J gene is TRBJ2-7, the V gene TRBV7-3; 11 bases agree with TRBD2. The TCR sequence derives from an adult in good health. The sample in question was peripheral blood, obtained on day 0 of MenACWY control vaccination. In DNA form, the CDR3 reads TGTGCCAGCAGCATCACTAGCGGGGGACGTGGAGAGCAGTACTTC. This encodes CASSITSGGRGEQYF.